Below are 6 T cell receptor beta chains sequenced from a single sample in a study of regulatory T cells in long-lasting Graves disease. To make TCR beta libraries, researchers used iRepertoire HTBI primers and Arm-PCR of CDR3 regions. TCRdb recomputed calls from the multiplex PCR reads with MiXCR, one row per CDR3 protein. The repertoire holds hundreds of thousands of distinct CDR3 sequences, with around 20% as singletons. Time point given: persistent/refractory GD, antithyroid drugs over 5 years with positive TRAb. Construction of the TCR library relied on RNA isolated from PBMCs. The sequencing here drew on peripheral blood mononuclear cells (PBMCs), taken when the disease was refractory, from a patient treated with antithyroid drugs. The receptor source for this set is a female donor with Graves disease.

The chain employs TRBV9 and TRBJ2-1, with D perhaps TRBD2 (6 bases). The CDR3 runs 17 residues. Trimming removed 4 bases at V and 4 bases at J, with 21 bases between. Germline CDR1 and CDR2: SGDLS and YYNGEE. The CDR3 DNA reads as TGTGCCAGCAGCTTGGGAGGTCTAGCGAGTATTTACAATGAGCAGTTCTTC. This gives the protein CASSLGGLASIYNEQFF.

The gene calls are TRBV7-9 and TRBJ2-7; no clear D gene. This CDR3 contains 15 residues. Between the trimmed V and J ends, which lost 6 bases and 1 base, there was a span of 16 bases. The germline CDR1 and CDR2 sequences are SEHNR and FQNEAQ (reference sequence). For the CDR3, the DNA is TGTGCCAGCAGGGGGTGGAGAACCGGATCCTACGAGCAGTACTTC. Its translation: CASRGWRTGSYEQYF.

The chain couples TRBV10-3 to TRBJ2-5; a possible D gene is TRBD2 (6 bases). The closer fit of TRBJ2-7 to the DNA end suggests the J call may be wrong. The CDR3 is 12 residues long. Germline-derived CDR1 and CDR2 are ENHRY and SYGVKD. CDR3: CATGRENYEQYF. In DNA, the CDR3 is TGTGCCACTGGCCGGGAGAATTACGAGCAGTACTTC.

This clonotype was recorded many times. The rearrangement links TRBV6-1 to TRBJ1-2, with unresolved D. CDR3 length equals 13 residues. V dropped 5 bases and J dropped 2 bases, with 9 bases sitting between them. Germline V gives CDR1 MNHNS, CDR2 SASEGT. The CDR3 nucleotides are TGTGCCAGCAGTATAACAGAGAACTATGGCTACACCTTC. This encodes CASSITENYGYTF.

In this sample, this clonotype turned up many times. The CDR3 DNA follows: TGTGCCAGCAGCTCAGAAGCGGGAGGGGAAGAGACCCAGTACTTC. Its protein is CASSSEAGGEETQYF. J is TRBJ2-5 and V is TRBV5-6; the match to TRBD2 covers 10 bases. Germline V CDR1 and CDR2: SGHDT, YYEEEE. Germline trimming cut 3 bases from V and 3 bases from J; bases unmatched to any gene: 5. This CDR3 region has 15 residues.

This chain joins TRBV28 and TRBJ2-3; 13 bases are shared with TRBD2. The CDR3 runs to 16 residues. The V segment lost 5 bases and the J segment 1 base; nucleotides outside the gene matches: 3. Germline V lookup: CDR1 MDHEN, CDR2 SYDVKM. The CDR3 sequence is CASSKLAGGGTDTQYF. CDR3 in DNA: TGTGCCAGCAGTAAACTAGCGGGAGGGGGCACAGATACGCAGTATTTT.